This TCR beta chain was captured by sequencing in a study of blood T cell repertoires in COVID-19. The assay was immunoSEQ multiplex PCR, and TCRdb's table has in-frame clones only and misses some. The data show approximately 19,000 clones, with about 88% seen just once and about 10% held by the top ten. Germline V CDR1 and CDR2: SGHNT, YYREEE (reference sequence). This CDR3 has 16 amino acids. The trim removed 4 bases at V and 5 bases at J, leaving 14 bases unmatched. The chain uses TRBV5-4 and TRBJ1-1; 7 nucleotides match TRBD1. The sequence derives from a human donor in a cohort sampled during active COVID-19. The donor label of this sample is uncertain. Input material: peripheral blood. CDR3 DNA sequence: TGTGCCAGCAGCCCAGAGCTAGGGGGCTCGGTTACTGAAGCTTTCTTT. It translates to CASSPELGGSVTEAFF. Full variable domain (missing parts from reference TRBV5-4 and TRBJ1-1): ETGVTQSPTHLIKTRGQQVTLRCSSQSGHNTVSWYQQALGQGPQFIFQYYREEENGRGNFPPRFSGLQFPNYSSELNVNALELDDSALYLCASSPELGGSVTEAFFGQGTRLTVV.